This T cell receptor (beta chain) is drawn from a study of response to subunit inactivated influenza vaccine. The study's findings and limits: Each seasonal influenza vaccination, the authors suggested, recruits few new T cells.

One entry per CDR3 protein, called by TCRdb with MiXCR from the RT-PCR reads. The table has around 320,000 distinct CDR3 sequences, about 20% seen once. Deletions cut 3 bases from V and 8 bases from J, with 11 bases between. Germline V CDR1 and CDR2: DFQATT, SNEGSKA (reference sequence). This CDR3 has 13 residues. This clonotype was counted only a few times. Its antigen is not identified. The source material was PBMCs from blood, sampled 21 months after vaccination. The origin of this receptor is a man aged 50 to 69 who received an inactivated influenza vaccine. The chain links TRBV20-1 to TRBJ1-6; possible D gene TRBD1, 6 bases. Here the CDR3 reads CSASGRGDSPLHF. CDR3 bases: TGCAGTGCTAGTGGCAGGGGAGATTCACCCCTCCACTTT.